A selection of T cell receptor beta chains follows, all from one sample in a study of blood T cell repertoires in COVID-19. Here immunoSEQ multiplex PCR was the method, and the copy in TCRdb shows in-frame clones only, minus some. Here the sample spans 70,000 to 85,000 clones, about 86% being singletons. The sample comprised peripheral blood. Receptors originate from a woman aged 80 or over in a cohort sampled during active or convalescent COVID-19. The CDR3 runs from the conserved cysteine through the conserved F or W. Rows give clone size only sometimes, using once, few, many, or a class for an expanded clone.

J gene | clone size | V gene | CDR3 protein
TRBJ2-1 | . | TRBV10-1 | CASSEPNANEQFF
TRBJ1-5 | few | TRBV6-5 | CASSYSPGQPQHF
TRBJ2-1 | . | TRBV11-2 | CASSEGIYVLYNEQFF
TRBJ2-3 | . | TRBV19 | CASSMTSGRALDTQYF
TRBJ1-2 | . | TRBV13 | CASSLGGRPGYGYTF
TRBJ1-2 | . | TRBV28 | CASSTQGPGYTF
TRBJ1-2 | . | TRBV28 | CASTPEGYGYTF
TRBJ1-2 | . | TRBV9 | CASSAEPPAGDGYTF
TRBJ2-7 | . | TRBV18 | CASSPSAAGADEQYF
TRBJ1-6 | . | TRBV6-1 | CASSERPGLPLHF
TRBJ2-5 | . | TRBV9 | CASSPQGAGVETQYF
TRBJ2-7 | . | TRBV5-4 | CASSIRDTRPYEQYF
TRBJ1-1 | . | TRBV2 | CASRNRDGKNTEAFF
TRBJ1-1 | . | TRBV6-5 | CASSFTGTEAFF
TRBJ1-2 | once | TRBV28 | CAASLPSYGYTF
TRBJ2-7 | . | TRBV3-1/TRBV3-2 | CASSQTTSGRTLQQYF
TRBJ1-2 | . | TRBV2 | CASSLSRTGRGYTF
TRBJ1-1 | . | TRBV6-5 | CASSSGGTGTTEAFF
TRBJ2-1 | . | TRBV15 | CATSRSREGWNEQFF
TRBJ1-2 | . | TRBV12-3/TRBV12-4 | CASSLGVVGYTF
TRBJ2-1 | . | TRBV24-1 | CATSDRLAGDHNEQFF
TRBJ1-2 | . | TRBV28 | CASSFISGTANYGYTF
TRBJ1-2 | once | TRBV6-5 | CASSGHQWGYTF
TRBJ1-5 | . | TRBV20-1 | CSASQGQVNQPQHF
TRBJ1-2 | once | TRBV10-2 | CASSPGGLNYGYTF
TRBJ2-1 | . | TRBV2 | CASSRRLAPYNEQFF
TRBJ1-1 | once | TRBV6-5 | CASSSGITEAFF
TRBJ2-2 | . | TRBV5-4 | CASTQRVQGAPGELFF
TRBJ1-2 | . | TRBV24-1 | CATSDPTGGAGYTF
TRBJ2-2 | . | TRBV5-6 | CASSASGGMYTGELFF
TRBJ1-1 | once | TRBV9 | CASSVAPGGSTEAFF
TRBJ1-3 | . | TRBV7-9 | CASSLARAEVPGNTIYF
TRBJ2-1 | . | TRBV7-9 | CASSSTGTSGNEQFF
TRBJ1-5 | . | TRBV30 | CAWSVGGTQPQHF
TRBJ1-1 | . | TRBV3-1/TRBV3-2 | CASSQPPRTGDTEAFF
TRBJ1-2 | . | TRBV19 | CASSNSPSPGSNGYTF
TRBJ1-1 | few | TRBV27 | CASSPLHGSEAFF
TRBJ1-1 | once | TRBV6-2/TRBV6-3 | CASSYGTGNRLHTEAFF
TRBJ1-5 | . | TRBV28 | CASSAGGFSNQPQHF
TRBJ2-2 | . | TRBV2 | CASTRAVAGELFF
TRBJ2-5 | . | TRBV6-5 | CASRPGQDQETQYF
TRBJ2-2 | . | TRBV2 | CASQERTGAPGELFF
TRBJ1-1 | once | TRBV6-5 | CASRLQTGLTEAFF
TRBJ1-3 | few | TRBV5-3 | CARSPPGTGEGTPSGNTIYF
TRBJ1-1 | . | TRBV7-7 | CASSLGENTEAFF
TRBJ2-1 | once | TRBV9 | CASSVLSGGTYNEQFF
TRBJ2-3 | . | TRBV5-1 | CASSLGGLAGSDTQYF
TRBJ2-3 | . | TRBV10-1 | CASSESRAGLGDTQYF
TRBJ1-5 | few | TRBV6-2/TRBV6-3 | CASSQPPGIQPQHF
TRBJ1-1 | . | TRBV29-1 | CSVGPPKYTEAFF
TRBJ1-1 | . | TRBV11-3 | CASSPAYFPGNTEAFF
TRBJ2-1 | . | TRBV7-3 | CASSFAGTYNEQFF
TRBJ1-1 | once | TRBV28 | CASSLGHTEAFF
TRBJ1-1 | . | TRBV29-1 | CSADRGADTEAFF
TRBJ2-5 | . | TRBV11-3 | CASSPRDRGLVETQYF
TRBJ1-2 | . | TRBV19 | CASSIPRQGNYGYTF
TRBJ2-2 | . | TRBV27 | CASSFDLTNTGELFF
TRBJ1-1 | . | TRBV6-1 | CASSDKTAPNTEAFF